The 14 T cell receptor beta chains below all came from one sample that was sequenced in a study of control samples from healthy donors and cancer patients. Sequencing was performed with immunoSEQ multiplex PCR; in TCRdb, only in-frame clones are kept and a portion is missing. The repertoire holds 6,000 to 7,000 clones, around 75% seen once, with approximately 15% in the top ten. Sequenced material: formalin-fixed, paraffin-embedded tissue. The receptors were gathered from a male donor with melanoma.

The CDR3 sequence: CASSPTLAGGRTDTQYF. CDR3 sequence (DNA): TGTGCCAGCAGTCCCACCCTAGCGGGGGGCCGCACAGATACGCAGTATTTT. The rearrangement uses TRBV28 and TRBJ2-3; 11 bases agree with TRBD2. This CDR3 has 17 residues. Germline V gene data show CDR1 as MDHEN and CDR2 as SYDVKM. Trimming took 5 bases from V and 1 from J; bases not matched to a gene: 8.

This clone was picked up a small number of times. V and J are TRBV29-1 and TRBJ2-2; 8 bases are a match to TRBD2. The CDR3 extends over 15 amino acids. The germline V gene has CDR1 SQVTM and CDR2 ANQGSEA. V gave up 4 bases and J gave up 4 bases; unmatched junction bases: 8. The CDR3 DNA reads as TGCAGCGTTGGACTCCGGGGGGGTGGCACCGGGGAGCTGTTTTTT. Its protein is CSVGLRGGGTGELFF.

The chain's CDR3 is CASSDQRGLAGGINLAKNIQYF. The DNA of the CDR3 is TGTGCCAGCAGTGACCAAAGAGGACTAGCGGGGGGGATAAACCTAGCCAAAAACATTCAGTACTTC. The chain uses TRBV2 and TRBJ2-4, with 15 bases fitting TRBD2. This CDR3 comprises 22 residues. V shed 3 bases and J 0 bases; nucleotides not matched to a gene: 15. In germline, CDR1 is SNHLY, CDR2 FYNNEI. Full variable domain (missing parts from reference TRBV2 and TRBJ2-4): EPEVTQTPSHQVTQMGQEVILRCVPISNHLYFYWYRQILGQKVEFLVSFYNNEISEKSEIFDDQFSVERPDGSNFTLKIRSTKLEDSAMYFCASSDQRGLAGGINLAKNIQYFGAGTRLSVL.

V usage is TRBV3-1 (or the pseudogene TRBV3-2) and J usage is TRBJ2-3; TRBD2 matches 14 bases. V lost 5 bases and J lost 3; bases outside the gene matches: 7. The CDR3 is made up of 17 amino acids. Germline V gene data show CDR1 as LGHDT and CDR2 as YNNKEL (reference sequence). The CDR3 spells CASSAGLAGGLTDTQYF. As DNA, the CDR3 is TGTGCCAGCAGCGCTGGACTAGCGGGGGGACTTACAGATACGCAGTATTTT.

V and J are TRBV10-1 and TRBJ2-2; D may match TRBD1 or TRBD2 (5 bases each). V was pared by 3 bases and J by 7 bases, with 15 bases between. Germline V gene lookup returns CDR1 WNHNN and CDR2 SYGVQD (reference sequence). This CDR3 spans 15 amino acids. The CDR3 region is CASSEGTYRDGELFF. The DNA for the CDR3 is TGCGCCAGCAGTGAAGGGACGTACCGAGACGGGGAGCTGTTTTTT.

This clone was recorded a few times. The J gene is TRBJ1-1, the V gene TRBV5-6; TRBD1 is a possible D gene (5 bases). Germline V gene sequence: CDR1 SGHDT, CDR2 YYEEEE. There are 15 residues in the CDR3. The V gene lost 2 bases and the J gene lost 4 bases, with 15 bases spanning the gap. Here the CDR3 reads CASSFGWGGSTEAFF. The DNA for the CDR3 is TGTGCCAGCAGCTTCGGGTGGGGCGGGAGCACTGAAGCTTTCTTT.

The chain joins TRBV15 to TRBJ2-4; D remains unclear. The CDR3 has 14 residues. The germline CDR1 and CDR2 sequences are LNHNV and YYDKDF (reference sequence). V lost 4 bases to trimming and J lost 5 bases, with 12 bases between them. CDR3 sequence: CATSKTGLQNIQYF. The CDR3 DNA reads as TGTGCCACCAGCAAGACGGGCCTTCAAAACATTCAGTACTTC. The entire variable domain, with the rest obtained from reference TRBV15 and TRBJ2-4, is as follows: DAMVIQNPRYQVTQFGKPVTLSCSQTLNHNVMYWYQQKSSQAPKLLFHYYDKDFNNEADTPDNFQSRRPNTSFCFLDIRSPGLGDTAMYLCATSKTGLQNIQYFGAGTRLSVL.

Only one count was recorded for this clone. V usage is TRBV3-1 (or the pseudogene TRBV3-2) and J usage is TRBJ2-2; D uncertain. The CDR3 covers 15 residues. V lost 6 bases to trimming and J lost 0 bases, with 11 bases between them. Germline values: CDR1 LGHDT, CDR2 YNNKEL (reference sequence). The CDR3 DNA reads as TGTGCCAGCAGTCCTGGCTACCCGAACACCGGGGAGCTGTTTTTT. It yields the protein CASSPGYPNTGELFF.

The chain couples TRBV5-1 to TRBJ2-5; 7 bases map to TRBD1. Germline CDR1 SGHRS, CDR2 YFSETQ. This CDR3 has 14 residues. V lost 0 bases, J lost 3 bases, and 2 bases stayed unmatched. CDR3 sequence reads: CASSLGQGKETQYF. The CDR3 DNA reads as TGCGCCAGCAGCTTGGGACAGGGAAAAGAGACCCAGTACTTC.

The chain couples TRBV6-6 to TRBJ2-3, with 7 nucleotides matching TRBD1. The CDR3 totals 14 residues. V shed 2 bases and J 1 base; nucleotides not matched to a gene: 0. Germline CDR1 MNHNY, CDR2 SVGAGI (reference sequence). CDR3 loop: CASSYRGRTDTQYF. The CDR3, as DNA: TGTGCCAGCAGTTACAGGGGGCGCACAGATACGCAGTATTTT.

The chain combines TRBV3-1 (or the pseudogene TRBV3-2) with TRBJ2-7; 7 positions match TRBD2. The CDR3 runs to 14 residues. J was trimmed by 6 bases and V by 4 bases; bases with no gene match: 9. Germline CDR1 reads LGHDT; CDR2 reads YNNKEL (reference sequence). The DNA for the CDR3 is TGTGCCAGCAGCCCCCGTGGGGGGGGATTCGAGCAGTACTTC. Translated: CASSPRGGGFEQYF.

The chain combines TRBV19 with TRBJ1-5, with TRBD1 matching over 8 bases. Trimming cost V 7 bases and J 2 bases; bases outside gene matches: 10. In germline, CDR1 is LNHDA, CDR2 SQIVND (reference sequence). The CDR3 has 16 residues. DNA for the CDR3: TGTGCCAGTAACCGAGCCGGGACAGGAGGCAATCAGCCCCAGCATTTT. It codes for CASNRAGTGGNQPQHF.

This clone turned up a few times. Other nucleotide sequences from this sample produce the same CDR3. This chain links TRBV7-9 with TRBJ1-4, with TRBD1 matching over 7 bases. V shed 5 bases, J shed 4 bases, and the junction held 4 bases outside the gene matches. This CDR3 spans 14 amino acids. Germline V gives CDR1 SEHNR, CDR2 FQNEAQ (reference sequence). In nucleotides, the CDR3 is TGTGCCAGCAGCCCCGGGACAGTTAATGAAAAACTGTTTTTT. Its protein is CASSPGTVNEKLFF.

This sequence joins TRBV19 and TRBJ1-6; TRBD1 aligns across 8 bases. J lost 9 bases, V lost 3 bases, and 4 bases had no gene match. The CDR3 runs 14 residues. CDR1 and CDR2 (germline): LNHDA, SQIVND (reference sequence). The CDR3 is CASSIRDRFSPLHF. The DNA for the CDR3 is TGTGCCAGTAGTATCAGGGACAGGTTTTCACCCCTCCACTTT. Filled out from reference TRBV19 and TRBJ1-6, the complete variable domain reads DGGITQSPKYLFRKEGQNVTLSCEQNLNHDAMYWYRQDPGQGLRLIYYSQIVNDFQKGDIAEGYSVSREKKESFPLTVTSAQKNPTAFYLCASSIRDRFSPLHFGNGTRLTVT.